The next 27 T cell receptor beta chains were all read from a single sample in a study of T cells expressing NK-cell markers. Following a re-call of the 5' RACE reads, TCRdb has one entry per CDR3 protein and lacks DNA. Its listing shows about 390,000 distinct CDR3 sequences. The sequenced sample was blood T cells: a sorted CD56 or NKG2C T cell subset, CD4+ or CD8+ T cells, or bulk PBMC T cells (not recorded which). Receptors were obtained from a woman in her forties or fifties in good health.

This chain connects TRBV3-1 to TRBJ2-4. The CDR3 contains 11 residues. Per germline, CDR1 LGHDT and CDR2 YNNKEL (reference sequence). The CDR3: CASSQENIQYF. The variable domain in full, with the rest retrieved from reference TRBV3-1 and TRBJ2-4, is DTAVSQTPKYLVTQMGNDKSIKCEQNLGHDTMYWYKQDSKKFLKIMFSYNNKELIINETVPNRFSPKSPDKAHLNLHINSLELGDSAVYFCASSQENIQYFGAGTRLSVL.

This sequence joins TRBV5-5 and TRBJ2-3; TCRdb lists TRBD1, though no DNA is available to test this call. The CDR3 contains 16 residues. The germline V gene has CDR1 SGHKS and CDR2 YYEKEE (reference sequence). CDR3 loop: CASSALGGTSTDTQYF.

V gene TRBV11-2 combines with J gene TRBJ2-1; the TCRdb call, TRBD1, lacks DNA for checking. The CDR3 has 17 residues. CDR1 and CDR2 (germline): SGHAT, FQNNGV. CDR3: CASSLEGGPPTYNEQFF. Using reference TRBV11-2 and TRBJ2-1 for the parts outside the CDR3, the full variable domain is EAGVAQSPRYKIIEKRQSVAFWCNPISGHATLYWYQQILGQGPKLLIQFQNNGVVDDSQLPKDRFSAERLKGVDSTLKIQPAKLEDSAVYLCASSLEGGPPTYNEQFFGPGTRLTVL.

J is TRBJ1-4 and V is TRBV7-2. CDR3 length: 13 amino acids. Germline CDR1 reads SGHTA; CDR2 reads FQGNSA. The CDR3: CASSLTLQGGLFF.

This CDR3 reads CASEGGAGEKLFF. The chain recombines TRBV28 with TRBJ1-4; TCRdb designates TRBD1, a call that cannot be tested without DNA. The length of the CDR3 is 13 residues. Per germline, CDR1 MDHEN and CDR2 SYDVKM.

This sequence joins TRBV5-1 and TRBJ2-1; the D call of TRBD2 rests on TCRdb alone, since no DNA is present to check it. The CDR3 length is 18 residues. Germline values: CDR1 SGHRS, CDR2 YFSETQ. The CDR3 reads CASSGRPLRTSGINEQFF.

The V gene is TRBV11-2, the J gene TRBJ2-2; TCRdb's assignment of TRBD1 cannot be checked, as there is no DNA. This CDR3 is 15 amino acids long. Germline loops: CDR1 SGHAT, CDR2 FQNNGV. The chain's CDR3 is CASSLGLQGPGELFF.

The V and J genes are TRBV12-3 or TRBV12-4 and TRBJ2-1; TCRdb outputs TRBD1, but without DNA this stays unchecked. The CDR3 is made up of 14 amino acids. CDR3 sequence: CASSPGTGVREQFF.

This chain uses TRBV13 with TRBJ2-4; there is no DNA to check the TCRdb D call of TRBD1. This CDR3 has 13 residues. Germline loops: CDR1 PRHDT, CDR2 FYEKMQ (reference sequence). The CDR3 sequence is CASSPTRGAIQYF. Combining the CDR3 with reference TRBV13 and TRBJ2-4 gives the whole variable domain AAGVIQSPRHLIKEKRETATLKCYPIPRHDTVYWYQQGPGQDPQFLISFYEKMQSDKGSIPDRFSAQQFSDYHSELNMSSLELGDSALYFCASSPTRGAIQYFGAGTRLSVL.

The chain couples TRBV29-1 to TRBJ1-4; the TRBD1 assignment by TCRdb is unverifiable without DNA. CDR1 and CDR2 (germline): SQVTM, ANQGSEA. This CDR3 contains 13 residues. CDR3 residues: CSVGRAGVEKLFF.

The chain recombines TRBV30 with TRBJ2-7. The CDR3 covers 12 residues. Germline assignment: CDR1 GTSNPN and CDR2 SVGIG (reference sequence). Here the CDR3 reads CAWSRASYEQYF.

V usage is TRBV2 and J usage is TRBJ2-1; TCRdb calls TRBD1, which cannot be checked without DNA. The CDR3 runs to 14 residues. CDR1 is SNHLY and CDR2 is FYNNEI in the germline V gene. CDR3 residues: CASRGTGGFEEQFF.

The J gene is TRBJ2-7, the V gene TRBV7-9; TCRdb's D call, TRBD1, is unchecked because there is no DNA. The germline CDR1 and CDR2 sequences are SEHNR and FQNEAQ (reference sequence). This CDR3 comprises 17 residues. The CDR3: CASSLARGGTGTYEQYF.

The J gene is TRBJ1-1, the V gene TRBV4-1. The germline gives CDR1 MGHRA, CDR2 YSYEKL. The CDR3 extends over 17 amino acids. The CDR3 region is CASREGWSMFMNTEAFF.

This chain uses TRBV5-1 with TRBJ2-7; TCRdb names TRBD2, which stays unverified in the absence of DNA. Germline V lookup: CDR1 SGHRS, CDR2 YFSETQ. The CDR3 runs to 16 residues. The CDR3 sequence is CASSPRASGRSYEQYF.

CDR3 residues: CASSSPSGQFF. The chain combines TRBV5-1 with TRBJ2-1; TCRdb calls TRBD1, which cannot be checked without DNA. CDR1 is SGHRS and CDR2 is YFSETQ in the germline V gene. The CDR3 covers 11 residues.

The chain uses TRBV29-1 and TRBJ2-7; TCRdb reports TRBD1, a call that lacks DNA to check it against. Germline V CDR1 and CDR2: SQVTM, ANQGSEA. This CDR3 is 11 amino acids long. The CDR3 protein is CSAGQSREQYF.

This rearrangement joins TRBV20-1 to TRBJ2-4; TCRdb selects TRBD2, and the lack of DNA leaves this call unchecked. The CDR3 runs to 13 residues. CDR1 DFQATT and CDR2 SNEGSKA come from the germline V gene (reference sequence). The CDR3 loop reads CSAAGEAKNIQYF.

The V gene is TRBV5-1, the J gene TRBJ2-7; TCRdb indicates TRBD2, and absent DNA this call remains unverified. This CDR3 spans 16 amino acids. Germline-derived CDR1 and CDR2 are SGHRS and YFSETQ. CDR3 residues: CASSLGLAGGSYEQYF.

The rearrangement joins TRBV10-2 to TRBJ1-1; TCRdb returns TRBD1, unconfirmable since there is no DNA. Germline CDR1 is WSHSY and CDR2 is SAAADI. The CDR3 is 15 residues long. The CDR3 sequence: CASSGGQIMNTEAFF.

This CDR3 is CASSDHLREAKNIQYF. The rearrangement joins TRBV27 to TRBJ2-4; lacking DNA, the TRBD1 call made by TCRdb goes unchecked. Germline V gene data show CDR1 as MNHEY and CDR2 as SMNVEV (reference sequence). The CDR3 spans 16 residues.

The chain carries TRBV12-3 or TRBV12-4 and TRBJ2-1. The CDR3 runs to 14 residues. CDR3 protein: CASSSQGFHNEQFF.

The chain has TRBV10-3 and TRBJ2-3; the TCRdb call, TRBD1, lacks DNA for checking. Germline CDR1 reads ENHRY; CDR2 reads SYGVKD. CDR3 size: 15 residues. CDR3 protein: CAISYRGRKTDTQYF.

The chain uses TRBV12-3 or TRBV12-4 and TRBJ2-1; the TRBD2 assignment by TCRdb is unverifiable without DNA. The CDR3 consists of 16 residues. CDR3 sequence: CASSRSAGTSGSWQFF.

The V and J genes are TRBV29-1 and TRBJ1-1; the D gene TCRdb calls, TRBD1, cannot be checked with no DNA. Germline V lookup: CDR1 SQVTM, CDR2 ANQGSEA. The CDR3 consists of 13 residues. This CDR3 reads CSAFGTSNTEAFF.

J is TRBJ2-1 and V is TRBV12-3 or TRBV12-4. The CDR3 runs 15 residues. The CDR3 sequence is CASSLLSYLSNEQFF.

This chain links TRBV11-2 with TRBJ2-5; the TCRdb call, TRBD1, lacks DNA for checking. CDR3 size: 13 residues. The germline V gene has CDR1 SGHAT and CDR2 FQNNGV. This chain's CDR3 is CASSRRRTGAQYF. Full variable domain (remainder filled in from reference TRBV11-2 and TRBJ2-5): EAGVAQSPRYKIIEKRQSVAFWCNPISGHATLYWYQQILGQGPKLLIQFQNNGVVDDSQLPKDRFSAERLKGVDSTLKIQPAKLEDSAVYLCASSRRRTGAQYFGPGTRLLVL.